What follows describes a single T cell receptor beta chain. Genomic DNA (from each subset) was split evenly across several immunoSEQ plates. The authors' processing: Quality scores were absent from the junction-only immunoSEQ sequences, so filtering differed. Here immunoSEQ multiplex PCR was the method, and the copy in TCRdb shows in-frame clones only, minus some. V and J calls plus clone size are reproduced from that table; the DNA served to infer D and trimming. The sample includes more than 1.2 million clones, approximately 98.5% seen only once; the top ten take 0.36%. CDR1 MDHEN and CDR2 SYDVKM come from the germline V gene. This CDR3 has 14 residues. J was trimmed by 4 bases and V by 10 bases; bases with no gene match: 8. This sample is drawn from a study of shared clonotypes between healthy human individuals.

The TCR originated in a man between 25 and 39 years old in good health. V is TRBV28 and J is TRBJ2-2; 8 bases fit TRBD1. Sequencing was done on a sample of naive CD4+ T cells sorted from blood. Subset noted: CD45RA+ positively selected. The CDR3 is CATLDREATGELFF. The CDR3, as DNA: TGTGCCACACTGGACAGGGAGGCCACCGGGGAGCTGTTTTTT.